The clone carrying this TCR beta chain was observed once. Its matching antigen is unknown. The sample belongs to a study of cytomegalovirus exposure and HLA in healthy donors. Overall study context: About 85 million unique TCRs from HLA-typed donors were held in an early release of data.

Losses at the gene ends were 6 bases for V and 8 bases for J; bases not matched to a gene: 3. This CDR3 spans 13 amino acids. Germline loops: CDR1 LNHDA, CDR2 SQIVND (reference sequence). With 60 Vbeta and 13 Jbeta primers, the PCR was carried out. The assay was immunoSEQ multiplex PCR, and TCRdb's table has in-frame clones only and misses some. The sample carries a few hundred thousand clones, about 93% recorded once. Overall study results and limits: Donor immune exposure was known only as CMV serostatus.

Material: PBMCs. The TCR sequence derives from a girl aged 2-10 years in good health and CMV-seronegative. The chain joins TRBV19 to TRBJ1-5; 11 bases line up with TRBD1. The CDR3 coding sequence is TGTGCCAGTAGGGACAGGGGGCGGGAGCCCCAGCATTTT. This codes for CASRDRGREPQHF.